Reported below is one T cell receptor (beta chain). The V gene's germline CDR1 is GTSNPN and CDR2 SVGIG (reference sequence). There are 14 residues in the CDR3. V lost 4 bases and J 3 bases, leaving 10 bases between the germline ends. The data are from a study of blood T cell repertoires in COVID-19. Study information: Sites in the United States, Italy and Spain provided acute and convalescent COVID-19 samples.

Produced via immunoSEQ multiplex PCR; TCRdb's table is partial and in-frame only. This sample has a few hundred thousand clones, with over 75% found just once. The chain employs TRBV30 and TRBJ1-6; D is unresolved. The receptor was isolated from a man aged 30 to 45 who had recovered from COVID-19. The specimen sequenced was PBMCs or T cells enriched from blood (not recorded which). This CDR3 is CAWTSSDYNSPLHF. The CDR3 nucleotides read TGTGCCTGGACTTCGTCAGACTATAATTCACCCCTCCACTTT.